Sequencing of this TCR beta chain was carried out in a study of T cell responses to AZD1222 COVID-19 vaccine. The data were produced by immunoSEQ multiplex PCR, yet TCRdb's version contains in-frame clones alone and is incomplete. The sample includes under 200,000 clones, about nine tenths of them seen just once. A note on this clone: Its cognate antigen is unknown.

V shed 0 bases and J 6 bases; nucleotides not matched to a gene: 8. This CDR3 spans 17 amino acids. Germline V gene lookup returns CDR1 SGHRS and CDR2 YFSETQ. Study-wide results and caveats: A mostly white British donor set with more females was recruited, and clonal diversity was possibly underestimated. The CD4 TCRs associated with vaccination extended across spike and predominated at 160-218 and 743-854. Following two doses of AZD1222, Spike-specific TCR breadth and depth rose. There were repertoire samples only from the period after the peak T cell response.

This sample comprised peripheral blood, obtained on day 0 of AZD1222 vaccination. This receptor was identified in an adult in good health. This rearrangement joins TRBV5-1 to TRBJ1-6; 8 bases align to TRBD1. The CDR3 bases are TGCGCCAGCAGCTTGGGGGGACAGGAGGGGCGTAATTCACCCCTCCACTTT. Encoded protein: CASSLGGQEGRNSPLHF. The full variable domain, rest sourced from reference TRBV5-1 and TRBJ1-6, is KAGVTQTPRYLIKTRGQQVTLSCSPISGHRSVSWYQQTPGQGLQFLFEYFSETQRNKGNFPGRFSGRQFSNSRSEMNVSTLELGDSALYLCASSLGGQEGRNSPLHFGNGTRLTVT.